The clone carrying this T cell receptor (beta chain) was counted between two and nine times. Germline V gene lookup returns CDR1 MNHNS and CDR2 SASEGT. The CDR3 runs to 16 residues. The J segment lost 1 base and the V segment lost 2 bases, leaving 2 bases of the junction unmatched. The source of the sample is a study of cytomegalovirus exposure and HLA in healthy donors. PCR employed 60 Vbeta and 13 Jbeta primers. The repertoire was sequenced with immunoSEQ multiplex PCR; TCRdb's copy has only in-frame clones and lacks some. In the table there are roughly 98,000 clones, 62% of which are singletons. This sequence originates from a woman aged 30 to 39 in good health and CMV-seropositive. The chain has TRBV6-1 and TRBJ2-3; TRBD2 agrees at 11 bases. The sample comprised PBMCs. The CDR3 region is CASSETSGGRTDTQYF. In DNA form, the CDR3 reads TGTGCCAGCAGTGAAACTAGCGGGGGCCGCACAGATACGCAGTATTTT.